The TCR beta chain described here comes from a study of shared clonotypes between healthy human individuals. Germline loops: CDR1 MNHNS, CDR2 SASEGT. The CDR3 length is 15 residues. Trimming stripped 1 base from V and 0 bases from J, with 10 bases between. CD45RO negativity and positive selection for CCR7 defined naive CD8 cells, a population that excluded terminally differentiated effector memory CD45RA+ cells. This clone showed up just once. Its specificity is unknown. General study points: There were few donors, and this limited the genetic and exposure-history diversity represented.

Sequencing was performed with immunoSEQ multiplex PCR; in TCRdb, only in-frame clones are kept and a portion is missing. The sample records a few million clones, just over 90% being singletons. This clonotype originated in a man aged 18 to 35 in good health. Some clones in this sample may be carry-over from other donors' samples. The sample comprised naive CD8+ T cells from PBMCs. The V gene is TRBV6-1, the J gene TRBJ2-7; a weak D match, TRBD1 (5 bases). CDR3 in amino acids: CASSEGQGGSYEQYF. CDR3 DNA: TGTGCCAGCAGTGAAGGGCAGGGCGGCTCCTACGAGCAGTACTTC.